This T cell receptor beta chain emerged from a study of T cell responses to AZD1222 COVID-19 vaccine. Per the germline V gene, CDR1 is LGHNT and CDR2 is FRNRAP. V dropped 2 bases and J dropped 2 bases, with 0 bases sitting between them. This CDR3 has 11 residues. Assay used: immunoSEQ multiplex PCR; TCRdb lists only in-frame clones, some missing. Here the sample spans approximately 80,000 clones, roughly 87% being singletons. This sequence originates from an adult in good health. The sample here was peripheral blood, taken on day 0 of AZD1222 vaccination. V and J are TRBV12-5 and TRBJ1-2, with unresolved D. CDR3 nucleotides: TGTGCTAGTGGTTTGAACTATGGCTACACCTTC. Residues: CASGLNYGYTF.